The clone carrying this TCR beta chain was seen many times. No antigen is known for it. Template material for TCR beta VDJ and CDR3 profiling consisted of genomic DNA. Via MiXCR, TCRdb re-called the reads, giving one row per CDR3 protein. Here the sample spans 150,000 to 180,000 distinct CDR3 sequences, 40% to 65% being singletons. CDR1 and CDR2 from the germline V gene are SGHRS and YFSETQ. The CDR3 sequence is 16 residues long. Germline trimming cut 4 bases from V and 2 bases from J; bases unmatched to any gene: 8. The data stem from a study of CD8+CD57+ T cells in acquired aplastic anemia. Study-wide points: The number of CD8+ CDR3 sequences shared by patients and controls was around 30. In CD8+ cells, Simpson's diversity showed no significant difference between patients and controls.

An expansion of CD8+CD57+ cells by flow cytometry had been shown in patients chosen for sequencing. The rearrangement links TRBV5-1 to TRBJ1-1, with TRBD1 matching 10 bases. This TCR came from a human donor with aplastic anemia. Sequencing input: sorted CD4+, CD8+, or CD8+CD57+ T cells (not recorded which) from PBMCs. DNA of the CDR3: TGCGCCAGCAGCCCTGACAGGGGGCCGGTTAACACTGAAGCTTTCTTT. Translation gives CASSPDRGPVNTEAFF.